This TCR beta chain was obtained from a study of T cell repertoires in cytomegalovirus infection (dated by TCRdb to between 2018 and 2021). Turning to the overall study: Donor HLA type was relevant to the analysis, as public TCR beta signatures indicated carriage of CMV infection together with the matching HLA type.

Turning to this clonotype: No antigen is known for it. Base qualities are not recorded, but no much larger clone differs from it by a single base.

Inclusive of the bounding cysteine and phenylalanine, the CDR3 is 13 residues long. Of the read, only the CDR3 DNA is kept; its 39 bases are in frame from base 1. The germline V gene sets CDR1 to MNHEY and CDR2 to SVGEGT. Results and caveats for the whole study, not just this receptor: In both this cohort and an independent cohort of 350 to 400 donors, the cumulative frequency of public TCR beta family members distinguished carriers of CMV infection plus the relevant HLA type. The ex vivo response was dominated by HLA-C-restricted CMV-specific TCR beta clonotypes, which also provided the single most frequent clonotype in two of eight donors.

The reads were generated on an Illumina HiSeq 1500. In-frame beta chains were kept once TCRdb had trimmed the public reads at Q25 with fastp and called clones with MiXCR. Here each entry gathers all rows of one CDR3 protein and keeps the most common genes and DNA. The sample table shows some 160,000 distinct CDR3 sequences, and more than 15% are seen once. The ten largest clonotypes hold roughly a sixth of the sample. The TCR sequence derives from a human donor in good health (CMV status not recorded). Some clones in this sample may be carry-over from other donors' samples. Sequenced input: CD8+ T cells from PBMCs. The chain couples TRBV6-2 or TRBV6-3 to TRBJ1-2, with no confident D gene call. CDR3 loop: CVLEREINYGYTF. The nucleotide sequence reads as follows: TGTGTTCTGGAGCGCGAGATTAACTATGGCTACACCTTC.